The source of this T cell receptor (beta chain) is a study of OX40 agonist ivuxolimab in advanced cancers. Looking at the study overall: Dose-escalation cases comprised hepatocellular carcinoma, melanoma, renal cell or head and neck cancer. Earlier anti-PD-1, anti-PD-L1 or anti-CTLA-4 therapy was permitted; 40% had received some. Study-wide points: In a subset of nonresponders, normalized T-cell clonal expansion was also low. The investigators did not determine what antigen specificity the expanded peripheral T cells had.

Clones were read by immunoSEQ multiplex PCR, and TCRdb kept only the in-frame ones, dropping some. The table has some 86,000 clones, 90% seen once; the top ten hold roughly 0.32%. This clone was seen more than once but under ten times. Its matching antigen is unknown. At the DNA level, this CDR3 is encoded by other sequences in the same sample as well. V dropped 6 bases and J dropped 5; count of bases not matched to a gene: 8. Germline V gene data show CDR1 as MDHEN and CDR2 as SYDVKM. The CDR3 sequence is 14 residues long. The sample consisted of CD4+ or CD8+ T cells sorted from blood, taken in a trial of the OX40 agonist ivuxolimab. This receptor was obtained from an adult with an advanced solid tumor such as melanoma, head and neck, liver or kidney cancer. The chain couples TRBV28 to TRBJ1-1; the match to TRBD1 covers 8 bases. The chain's CDR3 is CASRDQGARTEAFF. Here the CDR3 DNA reads TGTGCCAGCAGAGACCAGGGGGCGAGGACTGAAGCTTTCTTT. Full variable domain (outside the CDR3, taken from reference TRBV28 and TRBJ1-1): DVKVTQSSRYLVKRTGEKVFLECVQDMDHENMFWYRQDPGLGLRLIYFSYDVKMKEKGDIPEGYSVSREKKERFSLILESASTNQTSMYLCASRDQGARTEAFFGQGTRLTVV.